This T cell receptor (beta chain) was identified during a study of shared clonotypes between healthy human individuals (dated by TCRdb to 2018 to 2021). Background for the entire study: The cohort comprised two women and a few men aged 18 to 49 years. Per donor, three plates each were used for CD4 naive and CD4 memory, two for CD8 naive, and one for CD8 memory. To estimate repertoire size and how much clonotypes are shared between individuals, the study performed deep sequencing of blood TCR repertoires from a few healthy adults. Different laboratories and diverse techniques were used to prepare libraries and sequence TCR repertoires, to increase sequencing depth and limit assay-specific biases. Each donor's leukapheresis produced roughly between roughly 0.85 and 9.5 billion PBMCs. What the authors observed across the whole study: Pairwise subsampling led to the expectation that sequencing depth would affect the degree of clonotype sharing among donors. Estimated clonotype richness was generally larger for naive than for memory subsets. Sampling was restricted to blood, and TCR repertoires in tissues likely differ from the TCR repertoires found in blood. Compared with non-shared clonotypes, clonotypes shared by all four sorted-subset donors had higher generation probabilities. Incomplete sequencing was indicated by rarefaction of sorted-subset datasets, despite the large sequencing depth. Because the study included only a small number of donors, the genetic and exposure-history diversity represented was limited. Across a handful of donors, approximately 4.9% of naive CD4, around 3.3% of naive CD8, about 2.3% of memory CD4, and 0.4% of memory CD8 clonotypes were shared.

On this clone itself: Its antigen is currently not known. Base qualities are not at hand, and no much larger clone is one base apart.

Using the deep immunoSEQ assay, multiplex PCR amplified TCR CDR3 regions from genomic DNA. Genomic DNA extracted from each cell subset was distributed evenly over all wells of several immunoSEQ 96-well plates, and each plate served as one replicate. For sorted subsets, 200 to 250 ng genomic DNA, equal to approximately 30,000 T cell genomes, was loaded into each replicate PCR. Purified libraries were measured with a Qubit 3.0 fluorometer, size-checked on a Bioanalyzer 2100, and measured again with the KAPA Library Quantification kit. Every immunoSEQ 96-well plate was sequenced on a dedicated single-read 150-cycle Illumina NextSeq 550 flow cell. Turning to the authors' computational methods: Because the immunoSEQ output held only junctional sequences and lacked quality scores, the filtering could not match the filtering applied to full-length reads. To assign V/J genes and CDR3, sequences were annotated against IMGT germline references using PyIR, a Python wrapper for IgBLAST v1.9. Any read was removed if the V/J assignment was weak (E-value above 1e-6), the CDR3 was missing, or the read contained stop codons, out-of-frame junctions, or ambiguous translated residues. A V3J clonotype was defined by an identical inferred V gene, J gene, and CDR3 amino acid sequence. The percentage overlap between two repertoires was calculated by dividing the number of shared unique clonotypes by the size of the smaller repertoire. Three approaches were used to assess repertoire richness: RTK rarefaction, the Chao1 estimator, and Recon v2.1 estimates of unobserved clonotypes. For all TCRbeta clonotypes obtained by the gDNA method from a handful of donors, generation probabilities were computed with OLGA. The source is immuneACCESS, and TCRdb retained only in-frame sequences with V and J called. Part of the clones is not carried over; for the studies checked, unresolved V genes explain less than half of this, and the remainder is unexplained. V and J calls plus clone size are reproduced from that table; the DNA served to infer D and trimming. A total of roughly 2,500,000 clones appear in this sample, approximately 93% of them only once. Jointly, the top ten make up roughly 0.36% of the sample.

Taken from the germline V gene, the CDR1 and CDR2 loops are WSHSY and SAAADI. The CDR3 spans 12 residues, from the cysteine through the phenylalanine. The DNA shown is the 36-base CDR3, in frame from base 1. The germline ends are 5 bases apart after V is trimmed by 6 bases and J by 0 bases. Healthy HIV-negative adults with no recently reported acute infections or vaccinations were included as donors. All donors were Caucasian adults living in Nashville, Tennessee, USA. CD4+ T cells were enriched by magnetic negative selection; naive cells were then positively selected on CD45RA, and the negative fraction formed the memory subset. After blood collection by leukapheresis, PBMCs were isolated using Ficoll-Histopaque density gradient centrifugation and then cryopreserved in the vapor phase of liquid nitrogen. Analytical flow cytometry was used to check the purity and quantity of every magnetically sorted T cell population. From each sorted fraction, genomic DNA was isolated and quantified by UV absorbance on a Nanodrop 2000c.

The receptor chain draws on TRBV10-2 and TRBJ1-1, with the D gene call left open. The clonotype was recovered from a young man in good health. Some clones in this sample may be carry-over from other donors' samples. The sample consisted of naive CD4+ T cells from PBMCs. The cell subset or site label on this specimen signifies: CD45RA+ positively selected. At the DNA level, the sequence is TGCGCCAGCAGGGACGTGAACACTGAAGCTTTCTTT. Its product reads: CASRDVNTEAFF.